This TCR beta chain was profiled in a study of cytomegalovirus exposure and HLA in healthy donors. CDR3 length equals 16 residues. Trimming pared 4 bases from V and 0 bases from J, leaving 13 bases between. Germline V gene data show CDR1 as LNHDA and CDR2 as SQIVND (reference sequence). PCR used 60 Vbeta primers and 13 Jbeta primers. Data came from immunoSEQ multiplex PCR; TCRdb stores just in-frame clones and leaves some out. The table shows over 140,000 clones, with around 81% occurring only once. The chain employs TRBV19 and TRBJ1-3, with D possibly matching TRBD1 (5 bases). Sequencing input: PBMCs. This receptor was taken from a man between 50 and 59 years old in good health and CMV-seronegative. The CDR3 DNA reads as TGTGCCAGTAGTAGAGACAGAGGGAACTCTGGAAACACCATATATTTT. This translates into CASSRDRGNSGNTIYF.